Listed below are T cell receptor beta chains from one sample, sequenced in a study of shared clonotypes between healthy human individuals. The method was immunoSEQ multiplex PCR; TCRdb's version includes in-frame clones alone and lacks a portion of them. The sample carries 2,500,000 or so clones, approximately 93% recorded once. Sequencing was carried out using naive CD4+ T cells from PBMCs. The receptors come from a man aged 18-30 years in good health. Some clones in this sample may be carry-over from other donors' samples. CDR3s include the opening cysteine and the closing phenylalanine or tryptophan. D genes are given only for firm matches. The size of a clone is reported for some rows only, either as once, few or many, or as a class for expanded clones.

D gene: TRBD2
J gene: TRBJ2-7
V gene: TRBV13
clone size: once
CDR3 protein: CASSPRTSGSITYEQYF
CDR3 DNA: TGTGCCAGCAGCCCTCGGACTAGCGGGAGTATCACCTACGAGCAGTACTTC

D gene: NA
J gene: TRBJ2-7
V gene: TRBV7-9
clone size: NA
CDR3 protein: CASSLLGGHYEQYF
CDR3 DNA: TGTGCCAGCAGCTTATTGGGGGGCCACTACGAGCAGTACTTC

D gene: NA
J gene: TRBJ1-2
V gene: TRBV2
clone size: NA
CDR3 protein: CASVFGETDGYTF
CDR3 DNA: TGTGCCAGCGTGTTCGGGGAAACGGATGGCTACACCTTC

D gene: TRBD2
J gene: TRBJ2-3
V gene: TRBV28
clone size: NA
CDR3 protein: CASSPSFLAGSDTQYF
CDR3 DNA: TGTGCCAGCAGTCCCTCTTTTCTAGCGGGATCGGATACGCAGTATTTT

D gene: TRBD1
J gene: TRBJ1-1
V gene: TRBV4-1
clone size: NA
CDR3 protein: CASSLDRSQGANTEAFF
CDR3 DNA: TGCGCCAGCAGCCTTGACAGGAGTCAGGGGGCTAACACTGAAGCTTTCTTT

D gene: NA
J gene: TRBJ1-2
V gene: TRBV7-8
clone size: NA
CDR3 protein: CASSHREGGGYGYTF
CDR3 DNA: TGTGCCAGCAGCCATAGGGAGGGAGGGGGCTATGGCTACACCTTC

D gene: NA
J gene: TRBJ2-1
V gene: TRBV5-1
clone size: NA
CDR3 protein: CATAPSPWAGNNEQFF
CDR3 DNA: TGCGCCACCGCCCCCTCCCCCTGGGCGGGTAACAATGAGCAGTTCTTC

D gene: TRBD1
J gene: TRBJ2-5
V gene: TRBV29-1
clone size: NA
CDR3 protein: CSAGTVQETQYF
CDR3 DNA: TGCAGTGCCGGGACAGTTCAAGAGACCCAGTACTTC

D gene: NA
J gene: TRBJ1-1
V gene: TRBV6-1
clone size: NA
CDR3 protein: CASSLSLNTEAFF
CDR3 DNA: TGTGCCAGCAGTCTTAGCTTGAACACTGAAGCTTTCTTT

D gene: TRBD1
J gene: TRBJ2-7
V gene: TRBV2
clone size: NA
CDR3 protein: CASSLTGTVSYEQYF
CDR3 DNA: TGTGCCAGCAGTCTTACCGGGACAGTCTCCTACGAGCAGTACTTC

D gene: NA
J gene: TRBJ1-2
V gene: TRBV7-2
clone size: NA
CDR3 protein: CASSLADMGYYGYTF
CDR3 DNA: TGTGCCAGCAGCTTAGCGGATATGGGATACTATGGCTACACCTTC

D gene: TRBD1
J gene: TRBJ1-3
V gene: TRBV5-1
clone size: NA
CDR3 protein: CASSLGLRDRNSPRGNTIYF
CDR3 DNA: TGCGCCAGCAGCTTGGGTTTACGGGACAGAAATTCCCCAAGGGGAAACACCATATATTTT

D gene: NA
J gene: TRBJ1-5
V gene: TRBV4-3
clone size: NA
CDR3 protein: CASSDRVNGNQPQHF
CDR3 DNA: TGCGCCAGCAGCGACCGGGTTAATGGCAATCAGCCCCAGCATTTT

D gene: NA
J gene: TRBJ2-7
V gene: TRBV5-1
clone size: NA
CDR3 protein: CASAPGEYPYEQYF
CDR3 DNA: TGCGCCAGCGCCCCCGGGGAGTACCCCTACGAGCAGTACTTC

D gene: NA
J gene: TRBJ2-1
V gene: TRBV2
clone size: NA
CDR3 protein: CASRPGGGSYYNEQFF
CDR3 DNA: TGTGCCAGCAGGCCAGGGGGGGGGAGTTACTACAATGAGCAGTTCTTC

D gene: TRBD1
J gene: TRBJ1-1
V gene: TRBV6-1
clone size: NA
CDR3 protein: CAGRQGLANTEAFF
CDR3 DNA: TGTGCCGGGCGACAGGGCTTGGCGAACACTGAAGCTTTCTTT

D gene: NA
J gene: TRBJ1-2
V gene: TRBV10-1
clone size: NA
CDR3 protein: CASSSAFGEHYGYTF
CDR3 DNA: TGCGCCAGCAGTTCGGCATTTGGGGAACACTATGGCTACACCTTC

D gene: NA
J gene: TRBJ2-1
V gene: TRBV9
clone size: NA
CDR3 protein: CASSLSSGWGEQFF
CDR3 DNA: TGTGCCAGCAGCTTAAGTAGTGGGTGGGGTGAGCAGTTCTTC

D gene: NA
J gene: TRBJ1-4
V gene: TRBV5-1
clone size: NA
CDR3 protein: CASSLATEGDEKLFF
CDR3 DNA: TGCGCCAGCAGCTTGGCCACAGAAGGGGATGAAAAACTGTTTTTT

D gene: NA
J gene: TRBJ2-2
V gene: TRBV29-1
clone size: NA
CDR3 protein: CSGQRGGTGELFF
CDR3 DNA: TGCAGCGGCCAAAGGGGTGGGACCGGGGAGCTGTTTTTT

D gene: TRBD2
J gene: TRBJ2-7
V gene: TRBV6-6
clone size: NA
CDR3 protein: CASSSSGRGRDEQYF
CDR3 DNA: TGTGCCAGTAGCAGTAGCGGGAGGGGGAGGGACGAGCAGTACTTC

D gene: NA
J gene: TRBJ2-7
V gene: TRBV10-3
clone size: NA
CDR3 protein: CAISEQGGYSSYEQYF
CDR3 DNA: TGTGCCATCAGTGAGCAGGGAGGCTACAGCTCCTACGAGCAGTACTTC

D gene: NA
J gene: TRBJ2-1
V gene: TRBV28
clone size: NA
CDR3 protein: CASCVGTLYNEQFF
CDR3 DNA: TGTGCCAGCTGTGTCGGGACACTATACAATGAGCAGTTCTTC

D gene: TRBD1
J gene: TRBJ1-5
V gene: TRBV19
clone size: NA
CDR3 protein: CASAKGSTGGTNQPQHF
CDR3 DNA: TGTGCCAGTGCCAAGGGGTCGACAGGGGGTACCAATCAGCCCCAGCATTTT

D gene: TRBD1
J gene: TRBJ2-7
V gene: TRBV5-1
clone size: few
CDR3 protein: CASSPTGGAYEQYF
CDR3 DNA: TGCGCCAGCAGCCCGACAGGGGGCGCCTACGAGCAGTACTTC

D gene: NA
J gene: TRBJ2-1
V gene: TRBV28
clone size: NA
CDR3 protein: CASSPGARQFF
CDR3 DNA: TGTGCCAGCAGCCCGGGAGCACGGCAGTTCTTC

D gene: NA
J gene: TRBJ2-6
V gene: TRBV5-1
clone size: NA
CDR3 protein: CASSLGESTGANVLTF
CDR3 DNA: TGCGCCAGCAGCTTGGGGGAGAGCACTGGGGCCAACGTCCTGACTTTC

D gene: TRBD1
J gene: TRBJ1-1
V gene: TRBV2
clone size: once
CDR3 protein: CASTGQVNTEAFF
CDR3 DNA: TGTGCCAGCACGGGACAGGTTAACACTGAAGCTTTCTTT

D gene: TRBD1
J gene: TRBJ2-7
V gene: TRBV27
clone size: NA
CDR3 protein: CASSGQGPYEQYF
CDR3 DNA: TGTGCCAGCAGCGGACAGGGGCCCTACGAGCAGTACTTC

D gene: NA
J gene: TRBJ1-4
V gene: TRBV28
clone size: NA
CDR3 protein: CASSSLVGVGEKLFF
CDR3 DNA: TGTGCCAGCAGTTCTCTCGTCGGCGTTGGTGAAAAACTGTTTTTT

D gene: TRBD1
J gene: TRBJ2-1
V gene: TRBV5-1
clone size: NA
CDR3 protein: CASSLEGTGGYYSYNEQFF
CDR3 DNA: TGCGCCAGCAGCTTGGAAGGGACAGGGGGCTACTACTCCTACAATGAGCAGTTCTTC

D gene: TRBD1
J gene: TRBJ1-1
V gene: TRBV28
clone size: NA
CDR3 protein: CATTGQGYTEAFF
CDR3 DNA: TGTGCCACTACGGGACAGGGTTACACTGAAGCTTTCTTT

D gene: TRBD1
J gene: TRBJ1-1
V gene: TRBV27
clone size: NA
CDR3 protein: CASSYNRGNTEAFF
CDR3 DNA: TGTGCCAGCAGCTATAACAGGGGAAACACTGAAGCTTTCTTT

D gene: NA
J gene: TRBJ2-7
V gene: TRBV5-1
clone size: NA
CDR3 protein: CASSVGLGTYEQYF
CDR3 DNA: TGCGCCAGCAGCGTGGGACTGGGAACCTACGAGCAGTACTTC

D gene: TRBD1
J gene: TRBJ1-1
V gene: TRBV5-1
clone size: NA
CDR3 protein: CASRDDRGSFPEAFF
CDR3 DNA: TGCGCCAGCAGGGACGACAGGGGTAGTTTCCCTGAAGCTTTCTTT

D gene: NA
J gene: TRBJ2-1
V gene: TRBV27
clone size: NA
CDR3 protein: CASSFRGPNEQFF
CDR3 DNA: TGTGCCAGCAGTTTCCGGGGTCCCAATGAGCAGTTCTTC

D gene: NA
J gene: TRBJ1-3
V gene: TRBV10-3
clone size: NA
CDR3 protein: CAIRQGSGNTIYF
CDR3 DNA: TGTGCCATCAGGCAGGGGAGTGGGAACACCATATATTTT

D gene: NA
J gene: TRBJ2-5
V gene: TRBV30
clone size: NA
CDR3 protein: CAWRSGETQYF
CDR3 DNA: TGTGCCTGGAGGTCTGGGGAGACCCAGTACTTC

D gene: NA
J gene: TRBJ2-7
V gene: TRBV7-9
clone size: NA
CDR3 protein: CASSLSPGTYEQYF
CDR3 DNA: TGTGCCAGCAGCTTATCCCCAGGAACCTACGAGCAGTACTTC

D gene: NA
J gene: TRBJ1-3
V gene: TRBV7-9
clone size: NA
CDR3 protein: CASSTPPGRIATGNTIYF
CDR3 DNA: TGTGCCAGCAGCACACCCCCTGGCCGGATTGCGACTGGAAACACCATATATTTT

D gene: NA
J gene: TRBJ2-5
V gene: TRBV19
clone size: NA
CDR3 protein: CASADRKGGETQYF
CDR3 DNA: TGTGCCAGCGCAGACAGGAAGGGAGGAGAGACCCAGTACTTC

D gene: NA
J gene: TRBJ1-1
V gene: TRBV28
clone size: NA
CDR3 protein: CATNVPGYTEAFF
CDR3 DNA: TGTGCCACTAACGTCCCAGGGTACACTGAAGCTTTCTTT

D gene: NA
J gene: TRBJ1-2
V gene: TRBV5-4
clone size: NA
CDR3 protein: CASSLARGDGYTF
CDR3 DNA: TGTGCCAGCAGCTTGGCCAGGGGCGATGGCTACACCTTC

D gene: NA
J gene: TRBJ2-7
V gene: TRBV7-2
clone size: NA
CDR3 protein: CASSLVPGLEGRRHEQYF
CDR3 DNA: TGTGCCAGCAGCTTAGTCCCAGGGTTAGAAGGCCGTAGGCACGAGCAGTACTTC

D gene: NA
J gene: TRBJ2-3
V gene: TRBV7-8
clone size: once
CDR3 protein: CASRPWALGAPDTQYF
CDR3 DNA: TGTGCCAGCAGGCCCTGGGCCCTGGGGGCCCCAGATACGCAGTATTTT

D gene: TRBD1
J gene: TRBJ2-7
V gene: TRBV4-2
clone size: NA
CDR3 protein: CASSQDLDRGTYEQYF
CDR3 DNA: TGTGCCAGCAGCCAAGATCTGGACAGGGGAACCTACGAGCAGTACTTC

D gene: NA
J gene: TRBJ2-1
V gene: TRBV27
clone size: once
CDR3 protein: CASSGWDEQFF
CDR3 DNA: TGTGCCAGCAGCGGTTGGGATGAGCAGTTCTTC

D gene: TRBD2
J gene: TRBJ2-7
V gene: TRBV5-1
clone size: NA
CDR3 protein: CASSGGTSGGSGYEQYF
CDR3 DNA: TGCGCCAGCAGCGGGGGGACTAGCGGAGGGTCCGGGTACGAGCAGTACTTC

D gene: NA
J gene: TRBJ1-4
V gene: TRBV15
clone size: NA
CDR3 protein: CATSRDWGRNEKLFF
CDR3 DNA: TGTGCCACCAGCAGAGATTGGGGCCGTAATGAAAAACTGTTTTTT